This TCR beta chain was sequenced for a study of shared clonotypes between healthy human individuals. Study background: Three CD4 naive, three CD4 memory, two CD8 naive and one CD8 memory plate were used per donor. Study observations and caveats: Clonotypes shared by all four donors outscored non-shared clonotypes in generation probability.

Trimming took off 5 bases at V and 10 bases at J, with 18 bases between the two ends. Germline V gene sequence: CDR1 MDHEN, CDR2 SYDVKM. The CDR3 spans 15 residues. Participating donors were healthy, HIV-negative adults free of recent acute infections or vaccinations. Points on this clone: Its target is not known.

Authors' data handling: Junction-only sequences without quality scores came from ImmunoSEQ, so filtering differed. The repertoire was sequenced with immunoSEQ multiplex PCR; TCRdb's copy has only in-frame clones and lacks some. V and J calls and clone size follow that table, whereas D and trimming were derived from the DNA. The repertoire includes roughly 2,500,000 clones, over 85% of them detected once, and approximately 0.35% sits in the top ten. This receptor was taken from a man in his late teens or twenties in good health. Some clones in this sample may be carry-over from other donors' samples. This chain uses TRBV28 with TRBJ1-6; tentative D call: TRBD1 (5 bases). Material for sequencing was naive CD4+ T cells from PBMCs. Indicated subset: CD45RA+ positively selected. This chain's CDR3 is CASSGVRGRNSPLHF. The CDR3 region has the DNA TGTGCCAGCAGTGGGGTCCGGGGGAGGAACTCACCCCTCCACTTT. The whole variable domain, filled in from reference TRBV28 and TRBJ1-6, reads DVKVTQSSRYLVKRTGEKVFLECVQDMDHENMFWYRQDPGLGLRLIYFSYDVKMKEKGDIPEGYSVSREKKERFSLILESASTNQTSMYLCASSGVRGRNSPLHFGNGTRLTVT.